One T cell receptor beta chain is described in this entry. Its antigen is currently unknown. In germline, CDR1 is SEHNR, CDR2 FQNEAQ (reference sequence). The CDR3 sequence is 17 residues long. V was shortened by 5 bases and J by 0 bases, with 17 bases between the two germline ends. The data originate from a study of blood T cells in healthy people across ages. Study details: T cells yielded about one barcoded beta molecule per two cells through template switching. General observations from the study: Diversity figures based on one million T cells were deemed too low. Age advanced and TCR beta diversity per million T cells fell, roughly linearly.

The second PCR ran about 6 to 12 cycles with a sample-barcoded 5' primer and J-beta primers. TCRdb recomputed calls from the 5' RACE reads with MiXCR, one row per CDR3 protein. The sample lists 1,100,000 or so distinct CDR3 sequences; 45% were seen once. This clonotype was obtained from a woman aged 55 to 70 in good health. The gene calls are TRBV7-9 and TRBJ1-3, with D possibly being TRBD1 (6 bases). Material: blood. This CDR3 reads CASSRGPSGASGNTIYF. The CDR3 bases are TGTGCCAGCAGCCGAGGACCCTCGGGGGCCTCTGGAAACACCATATATTTT. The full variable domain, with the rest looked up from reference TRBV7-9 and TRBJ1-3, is DTGVSQNPRHKITKRGQNVTFRCDPISEHNRLYWYRQTLGQGPEFLTYFQNEAQLEKSRLLSDRFSAERPKGSFSTLEIQRTEQGDSAMYLCASSRGPSGASGNTIYFGEGSWLTVV.